The 16 T cell receptor beta chains in this list originate from one sample, sequenced in a study of CD8 T cells in Susac syndrome. Random-hexamer reverse transcription was applied to roughly 0.5 to 1 ug RNA. Each CDR3 protein is one row after TCRdb ran MiXCR on the immunoSEQ multiplex PCR reads. The profile shows about 300,000 distinct CDR3 sequences, approximately 85% of them singletons. The source material was CD8+ T cells from PBMCs. The receptor set was obtained from a human donor with multiple sclerosis.

The chain links TRBV12-5 to TRBJ1-4; D remains ambiguous. The CDR3 loop spans 12 amino acids. Per the germline V gene, CDR1 is LGHNT and CDR2 is FRNRAP. Between the trimmed V and J ends, which lost 1 base and 10 bases, there was a span of 7 bases. CDR3 nucleotides: TGTGCTAGTGGTTTGGGAAGGCTAAAACTGTTTTTT. This codes for CASGLGRLKLFF.

This chain joins TRBV9 and TRBJ2-1; tentatively, D is TRBD2 (6 bases). V was trimmed by 0 bases and J by 6 bases, leaving 13 bases between them. This CDR3 has 15 amino acids. The V gene's germline CDR1 is SGDLS and CDR2 YYNGEE. CDR3 nucleotide sequence: TGTGCCAGCAGCGTAGAGGGACTCCCTTCCAATGAGCAGTTCTTC. This codes for CASSVEGLPSNEQFF. Filled out from reference TRBV9 and TRBJ2-1, the complete variable domain reads DSGVTQTPKHLITATGQRVTLRCSPRSGDLSVYWYQQSLDQGLQFLIQYYNGEERAKGNILERFSAQQFPDLHSELNLSSLELGDSALYFCASSVEGLPSNEQFFGPGTRLTVL.

The sample holds one count of this clonotype. Its ends do not fully match the called genes, so a read error is possible. The gene calls are TRBV29-1 and TRBJ2-6, with 11 bases that match TRBD1. Germline CDR1 is SQVTM and CDR2 is ANQGSEA. The CDR3 sequence is 19 residues long. The CDR3 loop reads CSVRFVTGQGEAGANVLIF. The CDR3 region has the DNA TGCAGCGTCCGCTTTGTGACGGGACAGGGGGAGGCTGGGGCCAACGTCCTGATTTTC.

The rearrangement joins TRBV28 to TRBJ2-5; D gene ambiguous. In germline, CDR1 is MDHEN, CDR2 SYDVKM. The CDR3 consists of 17 residues. Trimming took 3 bases from V and 5 from J, leaving 22 bases between them. The CDR3 is CASSFPGRRLQRETQYF. CDR3 in DNA: TGTGCCAGCAGTTTCCCAGGACGGCGGCTCCAGAGGGAGACCCAGTACTTC.

The chain joins TRBV7-2 to TRBJ2-6; TRBD1 is a possible D gene (5 bases). In germline, CDR1 is SGHTA, CDR2 FQGNSA. The ends were cut back, 6 bases at V and 2 bases at J, with 11 bases in the middle. This CDR3 is built from 15 residues. The CDR3 nucleotides are TGTGCCAGCAGTCCAGACAGAACTGGGGCCAACGTCCTGACTTTC. As protein: CASSPDRTGANVLTF.

A single count supports this clonotype. The chain employs TRBV7-6 and TRBJ2-7; 10 bases agree with TRBD1. V was pared by 0 bases and J by 6 bases, with 8 bases of the junction left unmatched. The germline gives CDR1 SGHVS, CDR2 FNYEAQ. The CDR3 contains 16 residues. The CDR3: CASSLAPRDRGLEQYF. Written as DNA, the CDR3 is TGTGCCAGCAGCTTAGCCCCACGGGACAGGGGTCTCGAGCAGTACTTC.

The rearrangement uses TRBV9 and TRBJ1-2, with 7 bases identical to TRBD1. CDR3 length: 17 amino acids. CDR1 is SGDLS, CDR2 YYNGEE, per germline. V shed 2 bases and J 1 base; nucleotides not matched to a gene: 11. The CDR3 protein is CASSVAQQGLHNYGYTF. As DNA, the CDR3 is TGTGCCAGCAGCGTGGCCCAACAGGGGTTGCATAACTATGGCTACACCTTC.

The chain links TRBV4-3 to TRBJ2-7; no reliable D call. Germline V CDR1 and CDR2: LGHNA, YSLEER. V gave up 0 bases and J gave up 5 bases, with 14 bases separating them. The CDR3 totals 15 residues. The CDR3 protein is CASSQDADRTDEQYF. The CDR3 region has the DNA TGCGCCAGCAGCCAAGACGCCGATAGAACGGACGAGCAGTACTTC.

The chain recombines TRBV2 with TRBJ2-2, with a tentative D call TRBD2 (6 bases). V shed 7 bases and J shed 1 base, with 10 bases lying between them. This CDR3 is built from 14 residues. CDR1 is SNHLY and CDR2 is FYNNEI in the germline V gene. This CDR3 is CASTQGLNTGELFF. DNA of the CDR3: TGTGCCAGCACCCAGGGACTGAACACCGGGGAGCTGTTTTTT.

This clonotype has more than one count but fewer than ten. The chain combines TRBV4-1 with TRBJ2-7; 11 positions agree with TRBD2. The CDR3 runs 14 residues. Trimming removed 5 bases from V and 4 bases from J; junction bases left unmatched: 4. Germline CDR1 and CDR2: MGHRA and YSYEKL. CDR3 loop: CASSETSGAYEQYF. CDR3 bases: TGCGCCAGCAGCGAGACTAGCGGGGCTTACGAGCAGTACTTC.

The chain uses TRBV28 and TRBJ2-1; possible D gene TRBD1, 5 bases. V shed 2 bases and J shed 6 bases, with 11 bases lying between them. Per germline, CDR1 MDHEN and CDR2 SYDVKM. This CDR3 is built from 14 residues. The CDR3 bases are TGTGCCAGCAGTTTAGGGCAGGGTACCAATGAGCAGTTCTTC. Its translation: CASSLGQGTNEQFF.

V usage is TRBV20-1 and J usage is TRBJ2-7; D gene ambiguous. Trimming removed 0 bases at V and 3 bases at J, with 15 bases between. Germline values: CDR1 DFQATT, CDR2 SNEGSKA (reference sequence). The CDR3 contains 15 residues. CDR3: CSARDVGEPYYEQYF. CDR3 sequence (DNA): TGCAGTGCTAGAGATGTCGGAGAACCCTACTACGAGCAGTACTTC.

The CDR3 loop is CASSLSVDNYGYTF. The CDR3 nucleotides are TGTGCCAGCAGCTTATCTGTAGATAACTATGGCTACACCTTC. V gene TRBV11-2 combines with J gene TRBJ1-2; no definite D call. The CDR3 contains 14 residues. The germline CDR1 and CDR2 sequences are SGHAT and FQNNGV. V lost 2 bases and J 1 base, leaving 8 bases between the germline ends.

CDR3 sequence (DNA): TGTGCCAGCAGTTTTGACCACGAGCAGTACTTC. Its translation is CASSFDHEQYF. The chain links TRBV12-3 or TRBV12-4 to TRBJ2-7; unclear D gene. The CDR3 runs 11 residues. The germline V and J ends were trimmed by 3 bases and 5 bases, with 5 bases remaining between them.

This chain links TRBV27 with TRBJ2-1; 8 positions match TRBD2. The V segment lost 3 bases and the J segment 4 bases; nucleotides outside the gene matches: 5. CDR3 size: 15 residues. CDR1 and CDR2 (germline): MNHEY, SMNVEV (reference sequence). This CDR3 reads CASSLFIAGYNEQFF. DNA of the CDR3: TGTGCCAGCAGTTTGTTTATAGCGGGGTACAATGAGCAGTTCTTC.

In nucleotides, the CDR3 is TGTGCCAGCAGCTTAAGGGGACAGGACCTCACAGATACGCAGTATTTT. Translating gives CASSLRGQDLTDTQYF. The rearrangement joins TRBV7-9 to TRBJ2-3, with TRBD1 matching 8 bases. Germline V CDR1 and CDR2: SEHNR, FQNEAQ (reference sequence). Trimming took 2 bases from V and 2 from J; bases not matched to a gene: 6. The CDR3 runs 16 residues.